The text below deals with one TCR beta chain. As yet, its antigen is unknown. The assay was immunoSEQ multiplex PCR, and TCRdb's table has in-frame clones only and misses some. The sample has some 84,000 clones, about 85% seen once; the top ten hold 5% to 6%. The record originates from a study of PD-L1 blockade in urothelial cancer. For the study at large: Median T cell yield from blood was roughly 140,000.

Samples were collected from each patient before treatment and during treatment. Each patient gave between 1 and 8 of them in total. Germline V gene lookup returns CDR1 MDHEN and CDR2 SYDVKM. With 0 bases removed from V and 5 bases from J, the gap between germline ends came to 8 bases. The CDR3 has 14 residues. Findings and limits, study-wide: Survival was better when pretreatment blood TCR clonality fell below the median.

V gene TRBV28 combines with J gene TRBJ1-5, with D possibly being TRBD1 (6 bases). The receptor was derived from a woman aged 70-85 years with urothelial cancer. The sample consisted of PBMCs, taken around atezolizumab (anti-PD-L1) treatment. The CDR3 coding sequence is TGTGCCAGCAGTTTATGGGGGGCGCATCAGCCCCAGCATTTT. Its protein product is CASSLWGAHQPQHF.